The 14 T cell receptor beta chains in this list originate from one sample, sequenced in a study of T cells in Graves' hyperthyroidism and ophthalmopathy. Amplification targeted TCR beta CDR3 regions from RNA transcripts. HTBI primers were employed in a first-round RT-PCR of the TCR CDR3. From the multiplex PCR reads, TCRdb called clonotypes with MiXCR, one entry per CDR3 protein. The sample includes hundreds of thousands of distinct CDR3 sequences, roughly a quarter of them seen just once. Sequencing used blood. The receptors come from a woman under 40 with Graves' ophthalmopathy.

This clonotype was seen at least ten times. This rearrangement joins TRBV5-6 to TRBJ1-1; D gene ambiguous. The length of the CDR3 is 14 residues. V was shortened by 2 bases and J by 1 base, with 9 bases between the two germline ends. CDR1 SGHDT and CDR2 YYEEEE come from the germline V gene. The DNA of the CDR3 is TGTGCCAGCAGCTTAGGATGGCCGAACACTGAAGCTTTCTTT. It translates to CASSLGWPNTEAFF.

This clonotype has only a few counts. Germline and junction disagree at one end, which may indicate a read error. The chain employs TRBV6-1 and TRBJ2-1; TRBD2 matches at 10 bases. This CDR3 has 16 amino acids. Per the germline V gene, CDR1 is MNHNS and CDR2 is SASEGT. CDR3 amino acids: CASSPTSGHSYNEKFF. DNA of the CDR3: TGTGCCAGCAGCCCGACTAGCGGGCACTCCTACAATGAGAAGTTCTTC.

This clonotype was recorded at least ten times. The rearrangement uses TRBV14 and TRBJ1-1; D is possibly TRBD1 (5 bases). Germline lookup yields CDR1 SGHDN and CDR2 FVKESK. The CDR3 has 17 residues. The V end lost 0 bases, the J end lost 1 base, and 15 bases lay between the germline ends. The CDR3 protein is CASSQDLAGARNTEAFF. The CDR3 DNA follows: TGTGCCAGCAGCCAAGATCTCGCCGGGGCGCGGAACACTGAAGCTTTCTTT.

This clonotype was seen ten or more times. CDR3 bases: TGTGCCAGCAGTCCTAGACAGCAAGAGACCCAGTACTTC. The encoded protein is CASSPRQQETQYF. The V and J genes are TRBV12-3 or TRBV12-4 and TRBJ2-5; D is possibly TRBD1 (5 bases). V lost 5 bases and J lost 2, with 9 bases in between. There are 13 residues in the CDR3.

This clonotype came up many times. The chain recombines TRBV10-1 with TRBJ1-1; 8 bases align to TRBD1. Trimming cost V 4 bases and J 3 bases; bases outside gene matches: 7. The CDR3 has 15 amino acids. Germline CDR1 and CDR2: WNHNN and SYGVQD (reference sequence). In nucleotides, the CDR3 is TGCGCCAGCAGTGGACAGGGGCCTGCTGACACTGAAGCTTTCTTT. Translation: CASSGQGPADTEAFF.

This clonotype showed up just a few times. J is TRBJ2-5 and V is TRBV20-1; 12 bases agree with TRBD2. With 4 bases clipped from V and 0 bases from J, the junction kept 3 bases outside the gene matches. The germline V gene has CDR1 DFQATT and CDR2 SNEGSKA (reference sequence). The CDR3 has 15 residues. In DNA, the CDR3 is TGCAGTGCTACTAGCGGGGGGGCCCACCAAGAGACCCAGTACTTC. Its translation is CSATSGGAHQETQYF.

There are many counts of this clonotype. CDR3 sequence reads: CSVGTSRSSYEQYF. The CDR3 nucleotides are TGCAGCGTCGGGACTAGCCGTAGCTCCTACGAGCAGTACTTC. The chain couples TRBV29-1 to TRBJ2-7; 9 nucleotides align to TRBD2. Per the germline V gene, CDR1 is SQVTM and CDR2 is ANQGSEA. The CDR3 consists of 14 residues. Trimming at V came to 6 bases and at J to 0 bases, leaving 6 bases not matched to a gene.

This clonotype came up once. The chain employs TRBV28 and TRBJ2-7; 9 nucleotides agree with TRBD2. V was pared by 3 bases and J by 1 base, with 7 bases of the junction left unmatched. This CDR3 is 16 amino acids long. CDR1 is MDHEN, CDR2 SYDVKM, per germline. CDR3 in amino acids: CASSFRREGPSYEQYF. The CDR3 DNA follows: TGTGCCAGCAGTTTCCGGCGGGAGGGCCCGTCCTACGAGCAGTACTTC.

Only one count was recorded for this clonotype. The rearrangement uses TRBV6-1 and TRBJ1-3; D remains unclear. Trimming pared 1 base from V and 2 bases from J, leaving 3 bases between. Germline lookup yields CDR1 MNHNS and CDR2 SASEGT. The CDR3 totals 13 residues. The CDR3 region is CASSEDTGNTIYF. The CDR3 DNA follows: TGTGCCAGCAGTGAAGACACTGGAAACACCATATATTTT.

The chain combines TRBV6-1 with TRBJ2-5, with no clear D. This CDR3 contains 16 residues. V was cut by 8 bases and J by 0 bases, with 19 bases left in between. CDR1 is MNHNS and CDR2 is SASEGT in the germline V gene. CDR3 nucleotides: TGTGCCAGCGCCCCTATCCCCATTTCGTACCAAGAGACCCAGTACTTC. Its translation: CASAPIPISYQETQYF.

This clonotype has a handful of counts. The genes are TRBV19 and TRBJ1-5; D may be TRBD1 (5 bases). This CDR3 has 14 amino acids. Trimming took off 5 bases at V and 4 bases at J, with 12 bases between the two ends. Germline V gene sequence: CDR1 LNHDA, CDR2 SQIVND (reference sequence). CDR3 nucleotides: TGTGCCAGTAGTCTGAGACAGACTAATCAGCCCCAGCATTTT. The encoded protein is CASSLRQTNQPQHF.

This clonotype was recorded at least ten times. V is TRBV11-1 and J is TRBJ2-7; 13 bases are a match to TRBD2. The J segment lost 3 bases and the V segment lost 5 bases, leaving 10 bases of the junction unmatched. The CDR3 totals 17 residues. Germline assignment: CDR1 SGHAT and CDR2 FQDESV (reference sequence). The CDR3 region is CASSPTGTSGANYEQYF. The CDR3 coding sequence is TGTGCCAGCAGCCCAACCGGGACTAGCGGGGCAAACTACGAGCAGTACTTC.

This clonotype was recorded at least ten times. The chain links TRBV10-3 to TRBJ1-2, with D perhaps matching TRBD1 (6 bases). With 4 bases removed from V and 6 bases from J, the gap between germline ends came to 15 bases. The CDR3 has 14 amino acids. In germline, CDR1 is ENHRY, CDR2 SYGVKD. CDR3 bases: TGTGCCATCAGTGTGGACCGGGACACCAATGGCTACACCTTC. Amino acid sequence: CAISVDRDTNGYTF.

With respect to this clonotype: One junction end does not reproduce the germline sequence, and a read error may be involved. In DNA form, the CDR3 reads TGTGCCAGCAGTTATAGGAGGGGCTCCACTGATGCTTTCTTT. It yields the protein CASSYRRGSTDAFF. This chain uses TRBV6-5 with TRBJ1-1, with D perhaps TRBD1 (5 bases). The CDR3 has 14 amino acids. The germline V gene encodes CDR1 MNHEY and CDR2 SVGAGI.